The next 20 T cell receptor beta chains were all read from a single sample in a study of blood T cell repertoires in COVID-19. Method: immunoSEQ multiplex PCR; TCRdb's copy keeps in-frame clones and lacks some. Of more than 300,000 clones listed, roughly nine tenths were seen once; the top ten hold approximately 5.2%. The source material was PBMCs or T cells enriched from blood (not recorded which). The receptor source for this set is a woman aged 25 to 39 who had recovered from COVID-19.

J is TRBJ2-7 and V is TRBV4-3; 8 positions agree with TRBD1. The CDR3 length is 14 residues. The ends lost 3 bases at V and 5 bases at J; junction bases unmatched: 6. Germline CDR1 and CDR2: LGHNA and YSLEER. The CDR3 here is CASSQDRVPNEQYF. In DNA form, the CDR3 reads TGCGCCAGCAGCCAGGACAGGGTTCCCAACGAGCAGTACTTC.

The chain employs TRBV30 and TRBJ1-2; D is unresolved. Germline assignment: CDR1 GTSNPN and CDR2 SVGIG (reference sequence). Trimming shortened V by 1 base and J by 3 bases, and 6 bases separated the two germline ends. The CDR3 loop spans 12 amino acids. CDR3 DNA sequence: TGTGCCTGGAGTGCAGGTCACTATGGCTACACCTTC. This translates into CAWSAGHYGYTF.

V is TRBV7-8 and J is TRBJ1-2, with 8 bases that match TRBD1. The CDR3 is made up of 13 amino acids. Germline V CDR1 and CDR2: SGHVS, FQNEAQ. The V gene end was trimmed by 4 bases and the J gene end by 8 bases; junction bases not matched to a gene: 6. The CDR3 region has the DNA TGTGCCAGCAGCTCTGGGACAGGTTTAGGCTACACCTTC. It specifies CASSSGTGLGYTF.

This clone has a handful of counts. The V call is TRBV7-9, the J call TRBJ1-2; a possible D gene is TRBD1 (6 bases). CDR1 and CDR2 (germline): SEHNR, FQNEAQ (reference sequence). The CDR3 loop spans 16 amino acids. The V and J ends lost 6 bases and 3 bases respectively, with 20 bases between them. The CDR3 is CASREGGLQGYYGYTF. The CDR3 DNA reads TGTGCCAGCAGAGAAGGGGGTTTACAGGGATACTATGGCTACACCTTC. Supplemented by reference TRBV7-9 and TRBJ1-2, the full variable domain reads DTGVSQNPRHKITKRGQNVTFRCDPISEHNRLYWYRQTLGQGPEFLTYFQNEAQLEKSRLLSDRFSAERPKGSFSTLEIQRTEQGDSAMYLCASREGGLQGYYGYTFGSGTRLTVV.

DNA for the CDR3: TGTGCCAGCAGTGCGTATGTAAACACCGGGGAGCTGTTTTTT. Its translation: CASSAYVNTGELFF. The chain couples TRBV6-4 to TRBJ2-2; unclear D gene. The length of the CDR3 is 14 residues. Germline lookup yields CDR1 MRHNA and CDR2 SNTAGT. Trimming stripped 4 bases from V and 2 bases from J, with 8 bases between.

The chain recombines TRBV5-1 with TRBJ2-5; 10 positions agree with TRBD1. The CDR3 is 18 residues long. Germline V gene data show CDR1 as SGHRS and CDR2 as YFSETQ. V shed 3 bases and J 1 base; nucleotides not matched to a gene: 12. The DNA for the CDR3 is TGCGCCAGCAGCTCCTCGGGGACAGGGGCATGGGGCCAAGAGACCCAGTACTTC. This sequence encodes CASSSSGTGAWGQETQYF. The variable domain in full, completed from reference TRBV5-1 and TRBJ2-5, reads KAGVTQTPRYLIKTRGQQVTLSCSPISGHRSVSWYQQTPGQGLQFLFEYFSETQRNKGNFPGRFSGRQFSNSRSEMNVSTLELGDSALYLCASSSSGTGAWGQETQYFGPGTRLLVL.

The chain has TRBV30 and TRBJ1-5; D gene unclear. Germline lookup yields CDR1 GTSNPN and CDR2 SVGIG (reference sequence). V lost 2 bases and J 4 bases, leaving 15 bases between the germline ends. The CDR3 is made up of 15 amino acids. The CDR3 DNA is TGTGCCTGGAGTCGTGGCTCGCCCGTAAATCAGCCCCAGCATTTT. Translated: CAWSRGSPVNQPQHF.

The chain joins TRBV5-6 to TRBJ1-2; 10 positions match TRBD1. Germline V gives CDR1 SGHDT, CDR2 YYEEEE. Trimming took 4 bases from V and 3 from J; bases not matched to a gene: 6. This CDR3 region has 15 residues. This CDR3 reads CASSGTGTGDYGYTF. CDR3 nucleotide sequence: TGTGCCAGCAGCGGAACCGGGACAGGGGACTATGGCTACACCTTC.

Concerning this clone itself: Other DNA sequences within the sample encode an identical CDR3. The chain links TRBV10-3 to TRBJ1-1; TRBD1 matches at 8 bases. This CDR3 has 12 amino acids. Trimming removed 10 bases from V and 5 bases from J; junction bases left unmatched: 6. CDR1 and CDR2 (germline): ENHRY, SYGVKD. The chain's CDR3 is CATQGAGTEAFF. The CDR3 nucleotides are TGTGCCACGCAGGGGGCTGGGACTGAAGCTTTCTTT.

The chain couples TRBV9 to TRBJ1-2, with unresolved D. Per germline, CDR1 SGDLS and CDR2 YYNGEE. CDR3 length equals 14 residues. Trimming removed 4 bases at V and 8 bases at J, with 18 bases between. The CDR3: CASSQSATPGGYTF. DNA of the CDR3: TGTGCCAGCAGCCAGTCGGCGACTCCGGGAGGCTACACCTTC.

This chain links TRBV27 with TRBJ2-2; 9 positions match TRBD1. Germline V CDR1 and CDR2: MNHEY, SMNVEV (reference sequence). This CDR3 is built from 14 residues. The J segment lost 7 bases and the V segment lost 6 bases, leaving 6 bases of the junction unmatched. As DNA, the CDR3 is TGTGCCAGCAGGGACAGGGGCCAGGTCGGGGAGCTGTTTTTT. Its protein is CASRDRGQVGELFF.

CDR3 sequence reads: CASSPARTGGGEAFF. CDR3 coding DNA: TGCGCCAGCAGCCCGGCAAGGACAGGGGGCGGTGAAGCTTTCTTT. The chain joins TRBV5-1 to TRBJ1-1, with 11 bases matching TRBD1. V was pared by 4 bases and J by 7 bases, with 9 bases of the junction left unmatched. The germline V gene has CDR1 SGHRS and CDR2 YFSETQ. The CDR3 sequence is 15 residues long.

The chain couples TRBV7-2 to TRBJ1-2; TRBD1 aligns across 10 bases. Germline lookup yields CDR1 SGHTA and CDR2 FQGNSA. CDR3 length: 13 amino acids. The junction had 2 bases not matched to a gene; V was cut back by 3 bases and J by 7 bases. The CDR3 loop is CASSFGQGGGYTF. CDR3 sequence (DNA): TGTGCCAGCAGCTTCGGACAGGGGGGTGGCTACACCTTC.

The chain has TRBV6-5 and TRBJ1-2, with 10 positions matching TRBD1. V lost 0 bases and J lost 6; bases outside the gene matches: 4. Germline CDR1 is MNHEY and CDR2 is SVGAGI. The CDR3 sequence is 15 residues long. This chain's CDR3 is CASSYSNDRGHGYTF. Here the CDR3 DNA reads TGTGCCAGCAGTTACTCAAATGACAGGGGGCATGGCTACACCTTC.

J is TRBJ2-1 and V is TRBV3-1 (or the pseudogene TRBV3-2); 12 nucleotides align to TRBD2. V lost 1 base, J lost 9 bases, and 13 bases stayed unmatched. Germline assignment: CDR1 LGHDT and CDR2 YNNKEL (reference sequence). The CDR3 runs 18 residues. The CDR3 region has the DNA TGTGCCAGCAGCCAAGGCGGGACTAGCGGGCAAAATGCTGGTGAGCAGTTCTTC. Translating gives CASSQGGTSGQNAGEQFF.

This chain joins TRBV20-1 and TRBJ2-2, with D uncertain. Germline-derived CDR1 and CDR2 are DFQATT and SNEGSKA (reference sequence). The CDR3 totals 11 residues. V gave up 6 bases and J gave up 4 bases, with 6 bases separating them. CDR3 nucleotide sequence: TGCAGTGCGTTCTTCACCGGGGAGCTGTTTTTT. It yields the protein CSAFFTGELFF.

V gene TRBV18 combines with J gene TRBJ1-4; TRBD1 agrees at 8 bases. The CDR3 runs to 16 residues. In germline, CDR1 is KGHSH, CDR2 LQKENI. After removal of 0 bases from V and 6 bases from J, the junction contained 6 bases not matched to a gene. The CDR3 reads CASSPPIGQGHEKLFF. The CDR3 region has the DNA TGTGCCAGCTCACCACCAATTGGACAGGGTCATGAAAAACTGTTTTTT.

The chain is built from TRBV3-1 (or the pseudogene TRBV3-2) and TRBJ2-2, with 10 bases identical to TRBD1. The germline V gene has CDR1 LGHDT and CDR2 YNNKEL (reference sequence). The CDR3 is 17 residues long. V shed 6 bases, J shed 3 bases, and the junction held 10 bases outside the gene matches. The CDR3 region is CASRRQGAGRDTGELFF. CDR3 sequence (DNA): TGTGCCAGCAGACGACAGGGGGCGGGACGGGACACCGGGGAGCTGTTTTTT.

This clone was detected only once. CDR3 amino acids: CASSQDTSRGNTIYF. For the CDR3, the DNA is TGCGCCAGCAGCCAGGACACCTCACGCGGAAACACCATATATTTT. The rearrangement links TRBV4-3 to TRBJ1-3, with D perhaps matching TRBD1 (5 bases). V lost 3 bases, J lost 4 bases, and 13 bases lay in between. This CDR3 comprises 15 residues. From germline, CDR1 is LGHNA and CDR2 YSLEER.

DNA for the CDR3: TGTGCCAGCAGTTTGTCAGGGCACGAGCAGTACTTC. Amino acid sequence: CASSLSGHEQYF. The chain recombines TRBV28 with TRBJ2-7; possibly TRBD1 for D (5 bases). V gave up 3 bases and J gave up 5 bases, with 8 bases separating them. This CDR3 has 12 amino acids. The V gene's germline CDR1 is MDHEN and CDR2 SYDVKM.